This is a list of T cell receptor beta chains from one sample in a study of human T cells and chemical hapten exposure. TCRdb passed the RACE reads through MiXCR, listing each CDR3 protein once. The sample has fewer than 400,000 distinct CDR3 sequences; around 6.9% are singletons. The source material was whole blood, sampled in connection with sensitization to the hapten diphenylcyclopropenone (DPC). The receptors were sampled from a woman under 30 with alopecia areata. Some clones in this sample may be carry-over from other donors' samples. The conserved cysteine and the conserved F or W are not part of the CDR3 here.

J	V	CDR3
TRBJ1-1	TRBV6-2/TRBV6-3	ASSYSEGRAGAEAF
TRBJ2-5	TRBV7-8	ASSFPGETQY
TRBJ1-2	TRBV20-1	SARDIEDYNYGYT
TRBJ2-3	TRBV18	ASSPPGGPGDTQY
TRBJ2-5	TRBV2	ASSPTPTQGEETQY
TRBJ2-5	TRBV18	ASSSRGRTGEEWTQY
TRBJ1-1	TRBV7-3	ASSFLDNTEAF
TRBJ1-6	TRBV28	ASSSRLNSPLH
TRBJ2-1	TRBV5-1	ASSLEGHGDTAHNEQF
TRBJ1-1	TRBV16	ASSQSTGWNTEAF
TRBJ2-1	TRBV4-3	ASSQEEGGGSNEQF
TRBJ2-1	TRBV6-5	ASSYPGVGGNEQF
TRBJ1-4	TRBV6-2/TRBV6-3	ASRQAGRTNEKLF
TRBJ1-3	TRBV7-9	ASSRQSSSGNTIY
TRBJ2-1	TRBV6-2/TRBV6-3	ASSYYYLAGEQF
TRBJ1-1	TRBV3-1	ASSRDGQAF
TRBJ2-2	TRBV12-5	ASGLWGDTGELF
TRBJ2-3	TRBV24-1	ATPVEGTTSTDTQY
TRBJ1-4	TRBV12-3/TRBV12-4	ASSSSGENEKLF
TRBJ2-3	TRBV7-9	ASSSSSGGATDTQY
TRBJ1-6	TRBV4-3	ASSQDYQDFNSPLH
TRBJ2-2	TRBV12-3/TRBV12-4	ASSHRVPGELF
TRBJ1-5	TRBV7-7	ASTWGGPGGPQH
TRBJ2-7	TRBV6-6	ASSSAGSSYEQY
TRBJ1-2	TRBV6-2/TRBV6-3	ASSWNYGYT
TRBJ2-4	TRBV11-2	ASSLRGQGRNIQY
TRBJ2-3	TRBV9	ASSVVGGTDTQY
TRBJ1-4	TRBV11-2	ASSLGGSYNEKLF
TRBJ1-5	TRBV20-1	SASVGSNQPQH
TRBJ2-1	TRBV15	ATSRDLAGITINYNEQF
TRBJ2-3	TRBV29-1	SAGQGWTTDTQY
TRBJ1-3	TRBV12-3/TRBV12-4	ASRDRDREDTIY
TRBJ1-4	TRBV6-2/TRBV6-3	ASTSGGTGDEKLF
TRBJ1-1	TRBV6-5	ASSQFRVNTEAF
TRBJ1-4	TRBV6-5	ASSSQGAGEKLF
TRBJ2-5	TRBV15	ATSRDLLGGETQY
TRBJ1-5	TRBV12-3/TRBV12-4	ASSSGQPNQPQH
TRBJ2-5	TRBV12-3/TRBV12-4	ASRPSGGVETQY
TRBJ2-3	TRBV5-1	ASSEGTGITDTQY
TRBJ1-2	TRBV3-1	ASSQGHPRNSGYT
TRBJ1-1	TRBV7-2	ASSFGPTTEAF
TRBJ2-6	TRBV6-1	ASSEGPGANVLT
TRBJ1-1	TRBV4-2	ASSHKAGQNTEAF
TRBJ2-3	TRBV7-2	ASSLVGLLDTQY
TRBJ1-1	TRBV4-2	ASSQEWGSRLTWNTEAF
TRBJ1-1	TRBV6-6	ASRRTGGAEAF
TRBJ2-2	TRBV20-1	SARPQGADGELF